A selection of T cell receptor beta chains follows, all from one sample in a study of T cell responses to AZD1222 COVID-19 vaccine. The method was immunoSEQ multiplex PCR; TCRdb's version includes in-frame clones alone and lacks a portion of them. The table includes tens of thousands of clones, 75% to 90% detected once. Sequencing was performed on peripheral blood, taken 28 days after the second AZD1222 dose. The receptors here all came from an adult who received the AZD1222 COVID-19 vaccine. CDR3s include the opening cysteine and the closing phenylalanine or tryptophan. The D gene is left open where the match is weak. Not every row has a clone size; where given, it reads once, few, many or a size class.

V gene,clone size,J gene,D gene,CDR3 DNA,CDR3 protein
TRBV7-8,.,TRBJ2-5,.,TGTGCCAGCAGCTCAGGACAGTGGGGAGAGACCCAGTACTTC,CASSSGQWGETQYF
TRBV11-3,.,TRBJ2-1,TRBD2,TGTGCCAGCAGCCCCCGGACTAGCGGGAGGGCCCATGAGCAGTTCTTC,CASSPRTSGRAHEQFF
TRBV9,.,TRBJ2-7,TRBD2,TGTGCCAGCAGCGCGGGACTAGGGGTCTACGAGCAGTACTTC,CASSAGLGVYEQYF
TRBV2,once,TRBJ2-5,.,TGTGCCAGCAGTGAAGGCAGGGTGGGGGACCAAGAGACCCAGTACTTC,CASSEGRVGDQETQYF
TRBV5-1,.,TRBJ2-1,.,TGCGCCAGCAGCTTGGTATTAGCGAGATACAATGAGCAGTTCTTC,CASSLVLARYNEQFF
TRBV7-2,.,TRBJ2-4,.,TGTGCCAGCAGCTTAGGGTCCCACAGACCTTTAGCCAAAAACATTCAGTACTTC,CASSLGSHRPLAKNIQYF
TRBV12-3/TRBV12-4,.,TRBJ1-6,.,TGTGCCAGCAGTTCGACAGGTTCACCCCTCCACTTT,CASSSTGSPLHF
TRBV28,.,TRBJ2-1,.,TGTGCCAGCAGTTTTTCTGGGATTATCGGGACTTACAATGAGCAGTTCTTC,CASSFSGIIGTYNEQFF
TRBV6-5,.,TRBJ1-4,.,TGTGCCAGCAGTTACTCGAGGCCAACCTTCGGAAAACTGTTTTTT,CASSYSRPTFGKLFF
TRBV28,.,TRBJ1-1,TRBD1,TGTGCCAGCAGTTTATATCCAAGGACAGGTGGTGACACTGAAGCTTTCTTT,CASSLYPRTGGDTEAFF
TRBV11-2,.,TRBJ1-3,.,TGTGCCAGCAGCTCGACAGGCGGAAACACCATATATTTT,CASSSTGGNTIYF
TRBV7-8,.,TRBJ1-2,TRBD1,TGTGCCAGCAGCCCCAGGGGGCAGAACTATGGCTACACCTTC,CASSPRGQNYGYTF
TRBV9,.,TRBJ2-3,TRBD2,TGTGCCAGCAGCGTAGGCCTATTAGCGGGGGTGAATACGCAGTATTTT,CASSVGLLAGVNTQYF
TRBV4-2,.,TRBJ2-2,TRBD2,TGTGCCAGCAGCTCACAAACTACTAGCGGCGCGAACACCGGGGAGCTGTTTTTT,CASSSQTTSGANTGELFF
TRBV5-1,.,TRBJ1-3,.,TGCGCCAGCAGCTTGGCAGGGTATGGAAACACCATATATTTT,CASSLAGYGNTIYF
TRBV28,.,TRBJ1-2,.,TGTGCCAGCAGTTCCTCACCAAATGGCTACACCTTC,CASSSSPNGYTF
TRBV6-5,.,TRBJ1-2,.,TGTGCCAGCAGTTACCCAACCACAGGGAACTATGGCTACACCTTC,CASSYPTTGNYGYTF
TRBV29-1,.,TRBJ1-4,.,TGCAGCGTTTTCGGGGCCAATGAAAAACTGTTTTTT,CSVFGANEKLFF
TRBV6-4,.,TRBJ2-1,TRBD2,TGTGCCAGCAGCCCCACCTTAGCGGGAGGGGGCAATGAGCAGTTCTTC,CASSPTLAGGGNEQFF
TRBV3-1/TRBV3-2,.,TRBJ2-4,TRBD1,TGTGCCAGCAGCGAGTTGCAGGGGGCGAAAAACATTCAGTACTTC,CASSELQGAKNIQYF
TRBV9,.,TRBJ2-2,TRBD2,TGTGCCAGCAGCGTAGGCGTTAGCGGGGGGAACACCGGGGAGCTGTTTTTT,CASSVGVSGGNTGELFF
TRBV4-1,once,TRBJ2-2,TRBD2,TGCGCCAGCAGCCAATCCTCTAGCGGGGGGAGATCAGCCGGGGAGCTGTTTTTT,CASSQSSSGGRSAGELFF
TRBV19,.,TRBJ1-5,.,TGTGCCAGTAGTATAAGGGGGGGGCGGCCCCAGCATTTT,CASSIRGGRPQHF
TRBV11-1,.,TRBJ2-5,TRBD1,TGTGCCAGCACGACAGGGCGCTTGGAGACCCAGTACTTC,CASTTGRLETQYF
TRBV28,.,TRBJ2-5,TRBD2,TGTGCCAGCAGTTTATGGCGGGGGCAAGAGACCCAGTACTTC,CASSLWRGQETQYF
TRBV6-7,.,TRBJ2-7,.,TGTGCCCCTGGAGGGGGCTCCCACGAGCAGTACTTC,CAPGGGSHEQYF
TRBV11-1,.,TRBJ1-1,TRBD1,TGTGCCAGCAGCCCGACAGGGGCGTTGGGCACTGAAGCTTTCTTT,CASSPTGALGTEAFF
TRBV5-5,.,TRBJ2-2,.,TGTGCCAGCAGCTTAGTGAAATCCAGGGATGCCGGGGAGCTGTTTTTT,CASSLVKSRDAGELFF
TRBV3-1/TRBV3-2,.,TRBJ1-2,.,TGTGCCAGCAGCCCGATTCCGGGGACTAACTATGGCTACACCTTC,CASSPIPGTNYGYTF
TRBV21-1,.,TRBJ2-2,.,TGTGCCAGCAGCAAAGGAACACAGGGAGGTACCGGGGAGCTGTTTTTT,CASSKGTQGGTGELFF
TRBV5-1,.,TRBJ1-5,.,TGCGCCAGCAGCTTGGACAGCCCCAATCAGCCCCAGCATTTT,CASSLDSPNQPQHF
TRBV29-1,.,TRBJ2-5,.,TGCGGGTTAGGCAGGGGATCGGGGACCCAGTACTTC,CGLGRGSGTQYF
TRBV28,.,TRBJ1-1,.,TGTGCCAGCAGTTTTGGGGGCCACACTGAAGCTTTCTTT,CASSFGGHTEAFF
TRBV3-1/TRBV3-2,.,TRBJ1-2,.,TGTGCCAGCAGCCCGCACAGCAGGGGCTATGGCTACACCTTC,CASSPHSRGYGYTF
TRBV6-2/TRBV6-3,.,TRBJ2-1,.,TGTGCCAGCAGTCACTGGGACTCCCGGGCCTACAATGAGCAGTTCTTC,CASSHWDSRAYNEQFF
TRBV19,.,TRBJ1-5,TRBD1,TGTGCCAGTAGTATTCCCGACAGGGGCAATCAGCCCCAGCATTTT,CASSIPDRGNQPQHF
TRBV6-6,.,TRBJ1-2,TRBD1,TGTGCCAGCAGTAACCGGGACAGAGCATATGGCTACACCTTC,CASSNRDRAYGYTF
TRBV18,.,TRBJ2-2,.,TGTGCCAGCTCACCACGGGAGAACACCGGGGAGCTGTTTTTT,CASSPRENTGELFF
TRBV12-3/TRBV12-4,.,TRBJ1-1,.,TGTGCCAGCAGTCCTCATCAGGGCACTGAAGCTTTCTTT,CASSPHQGTEAFF